A selection of T cell receptor beta chains follows, all from one sample in a study of neoadjuvant nivolumab and ipilimumab in lung cancer. The table came from immunoSEQ multiplex PCR; TCRdb's copy has only in-frame clones and leaves some out. Among about 29,000 clones listed, under 85% were seen once. The starting material was tumor tissue, obtained after neoadjuvant nivolumab, alone or with ipilimumab, at or shortly before surgery. The receptors were sampled from an adult with non-small cell lung cancer. The CDR3 runs from the conserved cysteine through the conserved F or W. The order of the fields is clone size, J gene, D gene, V gene, CDR3 protein, CDR3 DNA. The D gene is left open where the match is weak. Clone size is given for some rows only: seen once, a few or many times, or a class if the clone is expanded.

clone size: .
J gene: TRBJ2-5
D gene: TRBD1
V gene: TRBV2
CDR3 protein: CASSEIGTGDIKETQYF
CDR3 DNA: TGTGCCAGCAGTGAAATTGGGACAGGGGATATCAAAGAGACCCAGTACTTC

clone size: few
J gene: TRBJ1-2
D gene: .
V gene: TRBV19
CDR3 protein: CASSIGPRYGYTF
CDR3 DNA: TGTGCCAGTAGTATTGGACCTCGGTATGGCTACACCTTC

clone size: once
J gene: TRBJ2-1
D gene: TRBD2
V gene: TRBV5-1
CDR3 protein: CASSLDLAGGLYEQFF
CDR3 DNA: TGCGCCAGCAGCTTGGATCTCGCGGGGGGGCTCTATGAGCAGTTCTTC

clone size: .
J gene: TRBJ2-5
D gene: TRBD2
V gene: TRBV27
CDR3 protein: CASSSGTSGATETQYF
CDR3 DNA: TGTGCCAGCAGTTCCGGGACTAGCGGGGCCACAGAGACCCAGTACTTC

clone size: .
J gene: TRBJ1-2
D gene: .
V gene: TRBV29-1
CDR3 protein: CSVEPDRYGYTF
CDR3 DNA: TGCAGCGTTGAACCGGACAGATATGGCTACACCTTC

clone size: .
J gene: TRBJ1-1
D gene: .
V gene: TRBV4-1
CDR3 protein: CASSPTSGAMNTEAFF
CDR3 DNA: TGCGCCAGCAGCCCTACCTCAGGGGCCATGAACACTGAAGCTTTCTTT

clone size: .
J gene: TRBJ1-1
D gene: TRBD1
V gene: TRBV10-3
CDR3 protein: CAISADREVNTEAFF
CDR3 DNA: TGTGCCATCAGCGCGGACAGGGAGGTGAACACTGAAGCTTTCTTT

clone size: .
J gene: TRBJ1-2
D gene: .
V gene: TRBV5-1
CDR3 protein: CASSPDRNRYGYTF
CDR3 DNA: TGCGCCAGCAGCCCCGACAGGAACCGCTATGGCTACACCTTC

clone size: .
J gene: TRBJ2-1
D gene: .
V gene: TRBV18
CDR3 protein: CASSPLIQRSEQFF
CDR3 DNA: TGTGCCAGCTCACCACTCATTCAGCGATCTGAGCAGTTCTTC

clone size: .
J gene: TRBJ1-2
D gene: TRBD1
V gene: TRBV5-1
CDR3 protein: CASSLGDREAHGYTF
CDR3 DNA: TGCGCCAGCAGCTTGGGGGACAGGGAGGCGCATGGCTACACCTTC

clone size: .
J gene: TRBJ2-3
D gene: TRBD2
V gene: TRBV6-5
CDR3 protein: CASSLAGDIDTQYF
CDR3 DNA: TGTGCCAGCAGTCTAGCGGGAGATATAGATACGCAGTATTTT

clone size: .
J gene: TRBJ1-1
D gene: .
V gene: TRBV5-1
CDR3 protein: CASSAQGTEAFF
CDR3 DNA: TGCGCCAGCAGCGCGCAGGGAACTGAAGCTTTCTTT

clone size: .
J gene: TRBJ2-7
D gene: TRBD1
V gene: TRBV7-9
CDR3 protein: CASSQTGDEQYF
CDR3 DNA: TGTGCCAGCAGCCAAACAGGGGACGAGCAGTACTTC

clone size: .
J gene: TRBJ2-5
D gene: .
V gene: TRBV18
CDR3 protein: CASSPPSAARETQYF
CDR3 DNA: TGTGCCAGCTCACCACCGTCCGCTGCTAGGGAGACCCAGTACTTC

clone size: .
J gene: TRBJ1-5
D gene: .
V gene: TRBV6-5
CDR3 protein: CASSGGSNQPQHF
CDR3 DNA: TGTGCCAGCAGTGGAGGTAGCAATCAGCCCCAGCATTTT

clone size: .
J gene: TRBJ2-1
D gene: .
V gene: TRBV19
CDR3 protein: CASSMSLAGREQFF
CDR3 DNA: TGTGCCAGTAGTATGAGTCTAGCTGGTCGTGAGCAGTTCTTC

clone size: once
J gene: TRBJ2-3
D gene: TRBD1
V gene: TRBV10-3
CDR3 protein: CAITQGLWDTQYF
CDR3 DNA: TGTGCCATTACACAGGGGCTGTGGGATACGCAGTATTTT

clone size: few
J gene: TRBJ1-6
D gene: .
V gene: TRBV6-1
CDR3 protein: CASSAGPYNSPLHF
CDR3 DNA: TGTGCCAGCAGCGCGGGGCCTTATAATTCACCCCTCCACTTT

clone size: .
J gene: TRBJ2-5
D gene: TRBD1
V gene: TRBV6-5
CDR3 protein: CASSSGTGGRETQYF
CDR3 DNA: TGTGCCAGCAGTTCCGGGACAGGGGGCAGGGAGACCCAGTACTTC

clone size: .
J gene: TRBJ1-2
D gene: .
V gene: TRBV27
CDR3 protein: CASSLGAKDYGYTF
CDR3 DNA: TGTGCCAGCAGTCTGGGAGCAAAGGACTATGGCTACACCTTC

clone size: .
J gene: TRBJ2-1
D gene: .
V gene: TRBV2
CDR3 protein: CASSRVFKEGGDEQFF
CDR3 DNA: TGTGCCAGCAGCAGGGTCTTTAAGGAGGGGGGAGACGAGCAGTTCTTC

clone size: .
J gene: TRBJ1-3
D gene: .
V gene: TRBV28
CDR3 protein: CASSLRQGWNGNTIYF
CDR3 DNA: TGTGCCAGCAGTTTACGGCAGGGATGGAATGGAAACACCATATATTTT

clone size: .
J gene: TRBJ2-3
D gene: TRBD2
V gene: TRBV9
CDR3 protein: CASSAKNGAGGWRNTDTQYF
CDR3 DNA: TGTGCCAGCAGCGCAAAGAACGGAGCGGGAGGCTGGAGGAACACAGATACGCAGTATTTT

clone size: once
J gene: TRBJ2-5
D gene: .
V gene: TRBV11-2
CDR3 protein: CASSLGRQGRAQETQYF
CDR3 DNA: TGTGCCAGCAGCTTAGGACGGCAGGGCCGGGCTCAAGAGACCCAGTACTTC

clone size: few
J gene: TRBJ2-2
D gene: TRBD1
V gene: TRBV11-3
CDR3 protein: CASSLGTGRNGELFF
CDR3 DNA: TGTGCCAGCAGCTTAGGGACAGGGAGAAACGGGGAGCTGTTTTTT

clone size: .
J gene: TRBJ1-1
D gene: TRBD1
V gene: TRBV6-5
CDR3 protein: CASRITGDNTEAFF
CDR3 DNA: TGTGCCAGCAGGATAACAGGGGACAACACTGAAGCTTTCTTT

clone size: .
J gene: TRBJ2-5
D gene: .
V gene: TRBV30
CDR3 protein: CAWSPGALTQYF
CDR3 DNA: TGTGCCTGGAGCCCAGGGGCGCTCACCCAGTACTTC

clone size: few
J gene: TRBJ1-2
D gene: TRBD1
V gene: TRBV6-5
CDR3 protein: CASGSGQGRYTF
CDR3 DNA: TGTGCCAGCGGTTCGGGACAGGGCCGCTACACCTTC

clone size: .
J gene: TRBJ2-5
D gene: .
V gene: TRBV12-5
CDR3 protein: CASGLAPDTQETQYF
CDR3 DNA: TGTGCTAGTGGTTTGGCGCCGGACACCCAAGAGACCCAGTACTTC

clone size: .
J gene: TRBJ1-2
D gene: .
V gene: TRBV7-8
CDR3 protein: CASSRGGDRGFYGYTF
CDR3 DNA: TGTGCCAGCAGCCGTGGGGGGGATCGAGGTTTCTATGGCTACACCTTC

clone size: .
J gene: TRBJ2-7
D gene: .
V gene: TRBV6-1
CDR3 protein: CASRANRVHEQYF
CDR3 DNA: TGTGCCAGCAGGGCAAACAGGGTACACGAGCAGTACTTC

clone size: .
J gene: TRBJ1-1
D gene: TRBD1
V gene: TRBV6-1
CDR3 protein: CASSATGGTEAFF
CDR3 DNA: TGTGCCAGCAGTGCTACAGGGGGCACTGAAGCTTTCTTT

clone size: once
J gene: TRBJ2-1
D gene: .
V gene: TRBV7-7
CDR3 protein: CASSPGRLGGNEQFF
CDR3 DNA: TGTGCTAGCAGCCCGGGACGCCTAGGCGGAAATGAGCAGTTCTTC

clone size: .
J gene: TRBJ1-1
D gene: .
V gene: TRBV18
CDR3 protein: CASSQGPNTEAFF
CDR3 DNA: TGTGCCAGCTCACAAGGCCCAAACACTGAAGCTTTCTTT

clone size: .
J gene: TRBJ1-6
D gene: TRBD1
V gene: TRBV5-6
CDR3 protein: CASSRRTGSSSYNSPLHF
CDR3 DNA: TGTGCCAGCAGCCGCCGGACAGGTTCGAGCTCCTATAATTCACCCCTCCACTTT

clone size: .
J gene: TRBJ1-1
D gene: .
V gene: TRBV7-9
CDR3 protein: CASSPTGSASEAFF
CDR3 DNA: TGTGCCAGCAGCCCCACCGGGTCCGCCTCTGAAGCTTTCTTT

clone size: .
J gene: TRBJ2-7
D gene: .
V gene: TRBV5-1
CDR3 protein: CASGNVGGPYEQYF
CDR3 DNA: TGCGCCAGCGGGAATGTGGGGGGCCCTTACGAGCAGTACTTC

clone size: .
J gene: TRBJ2-2
D gene: .
V gene: TRBV11-2
CDR3 protein: CASSLGPGPITGELFF
CDR3 DNA: TGTGCCAGCAGCTTAGGGCCGGGACCGATCACCGGGGAGCTGTTTTTT

clone size: .
J gene: TRBJ2-7
D gene: TRBD1
V gene: TRBV7-9
CDR3 protein: CASSLATGTGGLTYEQYF
CDR3 DNA: TGTGCCAGCAGCTTAGCGACCGGGACAGGGGGCCTAACCTACGAGCAGTACTTC

clone size: .
J gene: TRBJ1-4
D gene: TRBD1
V gene: TRBV6-6
CDR3 protein: CASSYFSRDSEKLFF
CDR3 DNA: TGTGCCAGCAGTTACTTTAGCCGGGACAGCGAAAAACTGTTTTTT

clone size: .
J gene: TRBJ2-7
D gene: TRBD1
V gene: TRBV6-5
CDR3 protein: CASRGLTGGFYEQYF
CDR3 DNA: TGTGCCAGCAGGGGCTTGACAGGGGGTTTCTACGAGCAGTACTTC

clone size: .
J gene: TRBJ2-1
D gene: .
V gene: TRBV11-2
CDR3 protein: CASSFSGPYNEQFF
CDR3 DNA: TGTGCCAGCAGCTTTTCTGGACCATACAATGAGCAGTTCTTC

clone size: .
J gene: TRBJ1-2
D gene: .
V gene: TRBV9
CDR3 protein: CASSVDNYGYTF
CDR3 DNA: TGTGCCAGCAGCGTAGACAACTATGGCTACACCTTC

clone size: .
J gene: TRBJ2-7
D gene: .
V gene: TRBV11-2
CDR3 protein: CASRTAPNYEQYF
CDR3 DNA: TGTGCCAGCAGGACAGCCCCGAACTACGAGCAGTACTTC

clone size: few
J gene: TRBJ2-7
D gene: .
V gene: TRBV5-1
CDR3 protein: CASSLVTMLRYEQYF
CDR3 DNA: TGCGCCAGCAGCTTGGTCACTATGCTCCGGTACGAGCAGTACTTC

clone size: .
J gene: TRBJ1-2
D gene: .
V gene: TRBV7-2
CDR3 protein: CASSESYAYGYTF
CDR3 DNA: TGTGCCAGCAGCGAATCTTACGCCTATGGCTACACCTTC

clone size: .
J gene: TRBJ2-2
D gene: .
V gene: TRBV27
CDR3 protein: CASSLSLSPNTGELFF
CDR3 DNA: TGTGCCAGCAGTTTATCGTTAAGCCCGAACACCGGGGAGCTGTTTTTT

clone size: once
J gene: TRBJ2-7
D gene: TRBD1
V gene: TRBV6-5
CDR3 protein: CASSPARGHSYEQYF
CDR3 DNA: TGTGCCAGCAGCCCCGCTAGGGGGCACTCCTACGAGCAGTACTTC

clone size: .
J gene: TRBJ1-1
D gene: .
V gene: TRBV30
CDR3 protein: CAWSTGGGGGARRNTEAFF
CDR3 DNA: TGTGCCTGGAGTACAGGCGGTGGGGGGGGCGCAAGGAGGAACACTGAAGCTTTCTTT

clone size: .
J gene: TRBJ2-2
D gene: .
V gene: TRBV9
CDR3 protein: CASSPQVAGELFF
CDR3 DNA: TGTGCCAGCAGCCCCCAGGTAGCCGGGGAGCTGTTTTTT

clone size: .
J gene: TRBJ1-5
D gene: TRBD1
V gene: TRBV27
CDR3 protein: CASSLLPAGGGNQPQHF
CDR3 DNA: TGTGCCAGCAGTTTATTGCCCGCAGGGGGCGGCAATCAGCCCCAGCATTTT

clone size: .
J gene: TRBJ1-2
D gene: TRBD1
V gene: TRBV11-2
CDR3 protein: CASSLGPGGLDGYTF
CDR3 DNA: TGTGCCAGCAGCTTAGGACCAGGGGGGCTGGATGGCTACACCTTC

clone size: medium-sized
J gene: TRBJ2-2
D gene: TRBD1
V gene: TRBV11-1
CDR3 protein: CASSFLTGVSGEDTGELFF
CDR3 DNA: TGTGCCAGCAGCTTCTTGACAGGGGTAAGCGGTGAGGACACCGGGGAGCTGTTTTTT

clone size: .
J gene: TRBJ2-7
D gene: .
V gene: TRBV5-5
CDR3 protein: CASSLETGQYF
CDR3 DNA: TGTGCCAGCAGCCTCGAAACGGGGCAGTACTTC

clone size: .
J gene: TRBJ2-3
D gene: TRBD2
V gene: TRBV7-2
CDR3 protein: CASSLLYATGTSYSWTQYF
CDR3 DNA: TGTGCCAGCAGCTTGCTTTACGCCACCGGGACTAGCTATTCTTGGACGCAGTATTTT